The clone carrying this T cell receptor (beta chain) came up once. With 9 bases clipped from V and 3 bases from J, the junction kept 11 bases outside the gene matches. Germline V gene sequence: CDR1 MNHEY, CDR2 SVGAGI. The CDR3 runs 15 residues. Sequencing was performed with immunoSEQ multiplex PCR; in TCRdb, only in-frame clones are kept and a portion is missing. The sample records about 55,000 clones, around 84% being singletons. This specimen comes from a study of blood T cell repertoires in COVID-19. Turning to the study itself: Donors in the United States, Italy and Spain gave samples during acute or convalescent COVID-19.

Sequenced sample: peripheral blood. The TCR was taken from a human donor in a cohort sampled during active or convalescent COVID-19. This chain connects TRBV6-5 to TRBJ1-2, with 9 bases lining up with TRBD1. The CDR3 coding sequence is TGTGCCAGGCCTTTCCCGGGACAGGGTGACTATGGCTACACCTTC. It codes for CARPFPGQGDYGYTF.